This passage covers 7 T cell receptor beta chains from one sample sequenced in a study of T-cell reconstitution after alpha-beta-depleted transplantation in children. Preparation of the TCRbeta library involved a method that used unique molecular identifiers. MiXCR, run by TCRdb on the PCR reads, gives a single entry per CDR3 protein. The table records about 230,000 distinct CDR3 sequences, about a tenth of them present only once. This specimen was PBMCs, taken before TCRalphabeta/CD19-depleted stem cell transplant. These TCRs come from a child under two years old with acute myeloid leukemia, due to receive a stem cell transplant.

Ten or more counts support this clonotype. V gene TRBV14 combines with J gene TRBJ2-3, with 8 positions matching TRBD2. Germline V gene sequence: CDR1 SGHDN, CDR2 FVKESK. The CDR3 has 17 residues. Trimming at V came to 1 base and at J to 1 base, leaving 7 bases not matched to a gene. CDR3 residues: CASSQGFWRGGTDTQYF. The CDR3 region has the DNA TGTGCCAGCAGCCAAGGATTTTGGCGGGGGGGCACAGATACGCAGTATTTT.

In its sample, this clonotype was seen many times. The V gene is TRBV6-6, the J gene TRBJ2-7, with D perhaps TRBD1 or TRBD2 (5 bases each). V was trimmed by 7 bases and J by 3 bases, leaving 13 bases between them. CDR1 and CDR2 (germline): MNHNY, SVGAGI (reference sequence). The CDR3 consists of 13 residues. DNA of the CDR3: TGTGCCAGCACCCACGGGGCGAACTACGAGCAGTACTTC. Translating gives CASTHGANYEQYF.

This clonotype was picked up many times. V and J are TRBV5-8 and TRBJ1-2; unclear D gene. Per the germline V gene, CDR1 is SGHTS and CDR2 is YDEGEE. There are 11 residues in the CDR3. Trimming removed 2 bases at V and 6 bases at J, with 5 bases between. CDR3 sequence (DNA): TGTGCCAGCAGCTTTTGGAATGGCTACACCTTC. Its protein product is CASSFWNGYTF.

In this sample, this clonotype turned up many times. V usage is TRBV29-1 and J usage is TRBJ2-3; TRBD1 agrees at 7 bases. Trimming cost V 1 base and J 5 bases; bases outside gene matches: 6. This CDR3 is built from 14 residues. Germline CDR1 reads SQVTM; CDR2 reads ANQGSEA. The CDR3 region is CSVEGRQGRDTQYF. The CDR3 coding sequence is TGCAGCGTTGAAGGGCGACAGGGTAGAGATACGCAGTATTTT.

This clonotype came up many times. The chain links TRBV14 to TRBJ1-1; no firm D call. The V gene lost 5 bases and the J gene lost 2 bases, with 9 bases spanning the gap. The CDR3 extends over 13 amino acids. Germline CDR1 SGHDN, CDR2 FVKESK. CDR3 sequence: CASSGDLNTEAFF. In DNA, the CDR3 is TGTGCCAGCAGCGGAGACCTCAACACTGAAGCTTTCTTT.

This clonotype showed up many times. The chain has TRBV29-1 and TRBJ1-5; possible D gene TRBD1, 6 bases. The V end was cut by 4 bases, the J end by 6 bases, with 13 bases between. This CDR3 comprises 13 residues. CDR1 SQVTM and CDR2 ANQGSEA come from the germline V gene. The CDR3 is CSVVVPGAQPQHF. The CDR3 DNA reads TGCAGCGTTGTAGTACCAGGGGCTCAGCCCCAGCATTTT.

This clonotype was picked up many times. The rearrangement joins TRBV7-9 to TRBJ1-1; maybe TRBD1 (6 bases). CDR1 is SEHNR and CDR2 is FQNEAQ in the germline V gene (reference sequence). The CDR3 is 12 amino acids. With 6 bases removed from V and 6 bases from J, the gap between germline ends came to 11 bases. The CDR3 loop is CASRRGGSEAFF. In DNA form, the CDR3 reads TGTGCCAGCAGAAGGGGGGGCTCTGAAGCTTTCTTT. Full variable domain (outside the CDR3, taken from reference TRBV7-9 and TRBJ1-1): DTGVSQNPRHKITKRGQNVTFRCDPISEHNRLYWYRQTLGQGPEFLTYFQNEAQLEKSRLLSDRFSAERPKGSFSTLEIQRTEQGDSAMYLCASRRGGSEAFFGQGTRLTVV.